This TCR beta chain was captured by sequencing in a study of blood T cell repertoires in COVID-19. Method: immunoSEQ multiplex PCR; TCRdb's copy keeps in-frame clones and lacks some. The sample comprises a few hundred thousand clones, 90% of which are singletons, and around 0.98% rests with the top ten. The sequence came from a woman between 40 and 55 years old with COVID-19, enrolled during active disease. Source material: peripheral blood.

The CDR3 DNA follows: TGCGCCAGCAGCTTGGATTCTAACACCGGGGAGCTGTTTTTT. Translating it yields CASSLDSNTGELFF. The genes are TRBV5-1 and TRBJ2-2; D is ambiguous. The CDR3 extends over 14 amino acids. Trimming left V 0 bases short and J 2 bases short, with 5 bases between. Germline V gene sequence: CDR1 SGHRS, CDR2 YFSETQ.